The rows below give T cell receptor beta chains drawn from one sample of a study of T cells in Graves' hyperthyroidism and ophthalmopathy. TCRdb called the multiplex PCR reads again in MiXCR, with one record for every CDR3 protein. The table shows approximately 700,000 distinct CDR3 sequences, with just under 45% occurring only once. The sequenced sample was peripheral blood or thyroid tissue (not recorded which). These receptors came from an adult man with Graves' disease, either hyperthyroidism or ophthalmopathy (not recorded which). The CDR3 runs from the conserved cysteine through the conserved F or W. The D gene is left open where the match is weak. Size values are once, few and many counts, or a class for expanded clones, and some rows have none.

j_gene	d_gene	v_gene	abundance	CDR3nt	CDR3aa
TRBJ1-3	TRBD1	TRBV10-3	.	TGTGCCAGCAGTTCCGGGACAGTGACGGGAAACACCATATATTTT	CASSSGTVTGNTIYF
TRBJ1-5	TRBD1	TRBV24-1	many	TGTGCCACCAGTGACACAGGGGGTCAGCCCCAGCATTTT	CATSDTGGQPQHF
TRBJ2-7	.	TRBV7-3	.	TGTGCCAGCAGCTCCAGTGTCGACTACGAGCAGTACTTC	CASSSSVDYEQYF
TRBJ2-7	TRBD2	TRBV12-3/TRBV12-4	few	TGTGCCAGCACCCTTAGCGGGAGACGAGGGTACGAGCAGTACTTC	CASTLSGRRGYEQYF
TRBJ2-5	.	TRBV7-2	.	TGTGCCAGCAGCATTAGGACAAGGCCCGAGACCCAGTACTTC	CASSIRTRPETQYF
TRBJ1-6	.	TRBV25-1	few	TGTGCCAGCAGCTTACTGGACATGGACAATTCACCCCTCCACTTT	CASSLLDMDNSPLHF
TRBJ2-7	TRBD1	TRBV10-2	many	TGCGCCAGCAACCCTCCGGGACAGGGGGGGGAGCAGTACTTC	CASNPPGQGGEQYF
TRBJ1-4	.	TRBV20-1	few	TGCAGTGCACCCCGAGACAGCGCTAATGAAAAACTGTTTTTT	CSAPRDSANEKLFF
TRBJ2-5	TRBD1	TRBV7-9	many	TGTGCCAGCAGCTCTCCGGGACAGGACCAAGAGACCCAGTACTTC	CASSSPGQDQETQYF
TRBJ2-7	TRBD1	TRBV9	few	TGTGCCAGCAGTGAGACAGGGGAGTACGAGCAGTACTTC	CASSETGEYEQYF
TRBJ1-6	.	TRBV25-1	once	TGTGCCAGCAGTGGGGCCGAGTATAATTCACCCCTCCACTTT	CASSGAEYNSPLHF
TRBJ2-7	.	TRBV25-1	.	TGTGCCAGCTCGGACTTAACCTACAATGAGCAGTACTTC	CASSDLTYNEQYF
TRBJ1-1	.	TRBV2	.	TGTGCCAGCACTCGAGAAAGGTACACTGAAGCCTTCTTT	CASTRERYTEAFF
TRBJ1-1	TRBD1	TRBV2	once	TGTGCCAGCAGTTTAAAATCGGGACAGGGGATCACTGAAGCTTTCTTT	CASSLKSGQGITEAFF
TRBJ1-1	.	TRBV10-3	.	TGTGCCATCAGTGAGTCCCTGGGCGCTGAAGCTTTCTTT	CAISESLGAEAFF
TRBJ1-5	TRBD1	TRBV5-1	.	TGTGCCAGCAGCGAGACAGGGGGCGCGGGCAATCAGCCCCAGCATTTT	CASSETGGAGNQPQHF
TRBJ1-2	.	TRBV5-1	.	TGCGCCAGCAGCTTGGGCCGTTCCACCACCAACGGCTACACCTTC	CASSLGRSTTNGYTF
TRBJ2-6	.	TRBV24-1	many	TGTGCCACCAGTGGTCAGACCCGCTCTGGGGCCAACGTCCTGACTTTC	CATSGQTRSGANVLTF
TRBJ1-5	.	TRBV29-1	.	TGCAGCTTAGCAGTGGGACCTAATCTCGACGGCAATCAGCCCCAGCATTTT	CSLAVGPNLDGNQPQHF
TRBJ2-5	TRBD1	TRBV20-1	few	TGCAGTGCTAGAGCGGGACAGGGGGCTAGGGAGACCCAGTACTTC	CSARAGQGARETQYF
TRBJ1-3	.	TRBV11-3	.	TGTACCAGCAGCCCAGAGGGTCCTATTCAGGCCATATATTTT	CTSSPEGPIQAIYF
TRBJ1-2	.	TRBV12-3/TRBV12-4	few	TGTGCCAGCAGCTTAAAGTCTTTCTATGGCTACACCTTC	CASSLKSFYGYTF
TRBJ2-7	TRBD2	TRBV7-9	many	TGTGCCAGCAGCGCGACTAGCACGCCCTACGAGCAGTACTTC	CASSATSTPYEQYF
TRBJ2-7	TRBD2	TRBV7-4	.	TGTGCCAGCAGCCTCCCCTCGGGGGGGCCAGGCGAGCAGTACTTC	CASSLPSGGPGEQYF